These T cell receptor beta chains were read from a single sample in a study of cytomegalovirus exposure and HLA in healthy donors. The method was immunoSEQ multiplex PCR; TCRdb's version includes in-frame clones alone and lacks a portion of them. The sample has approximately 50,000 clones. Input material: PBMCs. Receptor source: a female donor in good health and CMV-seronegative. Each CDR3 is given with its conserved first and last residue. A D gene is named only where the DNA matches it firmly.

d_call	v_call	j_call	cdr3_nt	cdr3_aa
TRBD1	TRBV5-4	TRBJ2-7	TGTGCCAGCAGTCTCGACAGGGGGAGGTCCTACGAGCAGTACTTC	CASSLDRGRSYEQYF
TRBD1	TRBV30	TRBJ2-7	TGTGCCTGGAGTACCGGGACAGGGGTTTTGGAGCAGTACTTC	CAWSTGTGVLEQYF
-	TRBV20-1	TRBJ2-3	TGCAGTGCTGGTGGGCCGGATACGCAGTATTTT	CSAGGPDTQYF
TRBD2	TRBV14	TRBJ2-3	TGTGCCAGCAGCCAAGGGGACTACTCTAGCACAGATACGCAGTATTTT	CASSQGDYSSTDTQYF
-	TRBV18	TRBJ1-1	TGTGCCAGCTCACGGGGTCAGGGGCCGACCACTGAAGCTTTCTTT	CASSRGQGPTTEAFF
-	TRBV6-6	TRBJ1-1	TGTGCCACCGTGAACACTGAAGCTTTCTTT	CATVNTEAFF
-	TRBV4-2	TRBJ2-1	TGTGCCAGCAGCCAATTTTCCGATGAGCAGTTCTTC	CASSQFSDEQFF
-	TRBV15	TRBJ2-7	TGTGCCACCAGCAGAGATGCGGAGGACGGCTACGAGCAGTACTTC	CATSRDAEDGYEQYF
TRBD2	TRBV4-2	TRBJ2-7	TGTGCCAGCAGCCCGGGACTAGCGTCTTACGAGCAGTACTTC	CASSPGLASYEQYF
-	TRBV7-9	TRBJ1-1	TGTGCCAGCAGCTTATCAGGGGCCGGTCGGGGGAACACTGAAGCTTTCTTT	CASSLSGAGRGNTEAFF
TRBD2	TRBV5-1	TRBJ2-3	TGCGCCAGCTCGGGGGAGGGTTCGGCAGATACGCAGTATTTT	CASSGEGSADTQYF
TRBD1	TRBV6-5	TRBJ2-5	TGTGCCAGCAGTTCCCGGACAGGGGGACAAGAGACCCAGTACTTC	CASSSRTGGQETQYF
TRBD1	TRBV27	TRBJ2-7	TGTGCCAGCAGTTTCCGGCCGCCTGGGACAGGCACTCACTACGAGCAGTACTTC	CASSFRPPGTGTHYEQYF
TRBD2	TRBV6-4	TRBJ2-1	TGTGCCAGCAGTGAGGGGGAGGGGAATGAGCAGTTCTTC	CASSEGEGNEQFF